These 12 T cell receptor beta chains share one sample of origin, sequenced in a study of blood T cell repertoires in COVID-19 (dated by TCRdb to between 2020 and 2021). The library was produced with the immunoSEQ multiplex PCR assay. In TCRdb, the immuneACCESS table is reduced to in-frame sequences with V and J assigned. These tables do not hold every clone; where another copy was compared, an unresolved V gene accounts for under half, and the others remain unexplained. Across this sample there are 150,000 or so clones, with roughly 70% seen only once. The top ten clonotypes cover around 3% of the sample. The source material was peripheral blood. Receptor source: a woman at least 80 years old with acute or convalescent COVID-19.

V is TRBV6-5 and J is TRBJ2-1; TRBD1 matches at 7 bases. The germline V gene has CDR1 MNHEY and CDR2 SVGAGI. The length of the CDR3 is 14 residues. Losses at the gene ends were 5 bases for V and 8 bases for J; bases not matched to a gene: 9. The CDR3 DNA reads TGTGCCAGCAGTCCTCAACAGGGGCCGGATGAGCAGTTCTTC. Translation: CASSPQQGPDEQFF.

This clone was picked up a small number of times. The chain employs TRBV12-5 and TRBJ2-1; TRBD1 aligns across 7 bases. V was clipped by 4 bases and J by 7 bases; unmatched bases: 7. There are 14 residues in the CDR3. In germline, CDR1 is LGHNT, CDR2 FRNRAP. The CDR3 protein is CASGWGTVINEQFF. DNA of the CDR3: TGTGCTAGTGGTTGGGGGACAGTGATTAATGAGCAGTTCTTC.

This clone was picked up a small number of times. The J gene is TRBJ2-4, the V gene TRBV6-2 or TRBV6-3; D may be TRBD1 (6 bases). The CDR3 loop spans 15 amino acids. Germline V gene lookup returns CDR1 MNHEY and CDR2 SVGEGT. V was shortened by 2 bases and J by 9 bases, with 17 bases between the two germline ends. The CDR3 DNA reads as TGTGCCAGCAGTTACGGGGGCAGGCCGATGGGCATTCAGTACTTC. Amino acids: CASSYGGRPMGIQYF.

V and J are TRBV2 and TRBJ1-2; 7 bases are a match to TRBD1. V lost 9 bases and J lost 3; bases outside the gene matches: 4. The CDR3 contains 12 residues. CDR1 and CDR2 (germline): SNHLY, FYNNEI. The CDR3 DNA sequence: TGTGCCAGGAAGGGGGCTGACTATGGCTACACCTTC. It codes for CARKGADYGYTF.

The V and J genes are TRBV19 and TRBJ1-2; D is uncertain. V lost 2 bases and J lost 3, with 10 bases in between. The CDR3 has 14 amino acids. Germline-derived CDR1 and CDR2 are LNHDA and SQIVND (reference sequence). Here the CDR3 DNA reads TGTGCCAGTAGTATAAATGACGGAGACTATGGCTACACCTTC. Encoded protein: CASSINDGDYGYTF. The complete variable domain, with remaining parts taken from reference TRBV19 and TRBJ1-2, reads DGGITQSPKYLFRKEGQNVTLSCEQNLNHDAMYWYRQDPGQGLRLIYYSQIVNDFQKGDIAEGYSVSREKKESFPLTVTSAQKNPTAFYLCASSINDGDYGYTFGSGTRLTVV.

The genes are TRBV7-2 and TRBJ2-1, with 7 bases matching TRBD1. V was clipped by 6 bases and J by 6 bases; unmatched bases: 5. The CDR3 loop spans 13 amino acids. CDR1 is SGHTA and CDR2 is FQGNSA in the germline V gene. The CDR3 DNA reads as TGTGCCAGCAGTTTGGACAGGCGCAATGAGCAGTTCTTC. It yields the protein CASSLDRRNEQFF.

CDR3 DNA sequence: TGTGCCAGCAGCTCTCTAGCGGGAGGCCCCTTCTACGAGCAGTACTTC. Translation gives CASSSLAGGPFYEQYF. The chain uses TRBV7-3 and TRBJ2-7, with TRBD2 matching over 11 bases. Looked up from germline, CDR1 is SGHTA and CDR2 is FQGTGA. J lost 3 bases, V lost 4 bases, and 8 bases had no gene match. This CDR3 contains 16 residues.

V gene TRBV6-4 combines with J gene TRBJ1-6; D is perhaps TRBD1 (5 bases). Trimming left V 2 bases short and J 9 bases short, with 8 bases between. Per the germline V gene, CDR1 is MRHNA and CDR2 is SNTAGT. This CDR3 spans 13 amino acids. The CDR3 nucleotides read TGTGCCAGCAGTGACACAGGCCTTTCACCCCTCCACTTT. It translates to CASSDTGLSPLHF.

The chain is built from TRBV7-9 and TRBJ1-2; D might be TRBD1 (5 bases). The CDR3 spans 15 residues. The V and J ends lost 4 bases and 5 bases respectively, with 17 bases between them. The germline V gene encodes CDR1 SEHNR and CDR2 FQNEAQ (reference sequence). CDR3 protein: CASSSPRQTIYGYTF. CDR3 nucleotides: TGTGCCAGCAGCTCCCCGAGACAGACCATTTATGGCTACACCTTC.

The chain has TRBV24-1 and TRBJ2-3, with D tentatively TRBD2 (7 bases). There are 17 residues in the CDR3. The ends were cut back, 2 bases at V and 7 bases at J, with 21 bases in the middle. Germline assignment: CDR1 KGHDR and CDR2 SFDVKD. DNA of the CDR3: TGTGCCACCAGTGATTGGGGCGGGAGTGGGGGCCGGAATACGCAGTATTTT. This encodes CATSDWGGSGGRNTQYF.

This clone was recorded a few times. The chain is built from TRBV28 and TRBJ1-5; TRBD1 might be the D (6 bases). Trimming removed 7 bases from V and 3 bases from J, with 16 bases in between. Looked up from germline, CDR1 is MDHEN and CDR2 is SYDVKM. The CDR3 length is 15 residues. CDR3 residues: CASIEEDRDNQPQHF. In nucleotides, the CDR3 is TGTGCCAGCATCGAAGAGGACAGAGACAATCAGCCCCAGCATTTT.

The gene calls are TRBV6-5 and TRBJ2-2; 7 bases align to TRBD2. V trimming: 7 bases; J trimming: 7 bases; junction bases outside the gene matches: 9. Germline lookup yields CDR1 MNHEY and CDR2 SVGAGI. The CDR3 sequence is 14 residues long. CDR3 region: CASKQLAFDGELFF. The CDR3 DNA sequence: TGTGCCAGCAAACAACTAGCGTTCGACGGGGAGCTGTTTTTT.